The T cell receptor (beta chain) described here comes from a study of blood T cell repertoires in COVID-19. Study-wide background: The United States, Italy and Spain supplied acute and convalescent COVID-19 samples. Sources were T cells, B-cell-depleted T cells, or PBMCs; the material itself was cDNA or gDNA.

Original processing notes: Amplification from reference gene primers served as the basis for estimated nucleated cell counts. Generated by immunoSEQ multiplex PCR, the TCRdb table keeps only in-frame clones and is missing some. V and J calls and clone size are copied from that table; D and trimming were computed from the DNA. The sample carries some 59,000 clones, over 60% recorded once. The CDR3 loop spans 13 amino acids. Germline V gives CDR1 MNHEY, CDR2 SVGAGI. The V end lost 0 bases, the J end lost 5 bases, and 8 bases lay between the germline ends. The sequencing sample was made of peripheral blood. The clonotype was recovered from a man aged 25-40 years with COVID-19, enrolled during active disease. This chain connects TRBV6-5 to TRBJ2-7, with D hard to call. The CDR3 DNA reads TGTGCCAGCAGTTACTCGCGAGGCCACGAGCAGTACTTC. It codes for CASSYSRGHEQYF.